This T cell receptor (beta chain) was documented in a study of blood T cell repertoires in COVID-19. As for the study in general: Acute-phase and convalescent COVID-19 samples originated in the United States, Italy and Spain.

Assay used: immunoSEQ multiplex PCR; TCRdb lists only in-frame clones, some missing. The data show over 200,000 clones, with over 80% seen just once and 1.2% held by the top ten. Germline-derived CDR1 and CDR2 are SGDLS and YYNGEE. This CDR3 has 17 residues. The trim removed 3 bases at V and 0 bases at J, leaving 5 bases unmatched. Assignment of participants to cohorts was predicated upon participant-reported clinical history. The TCR originated in a man aged 25 to 40 who had recovered from COVID-19. The gene calls are TRBV9 and TRBJ2-3, with 12 bases lining up with TRBD2. Specimen: PBMCs or T cells enriched from blood (not recorded which). As DNA, the CDR3 is TGTGCCAGCAGCGCCAGGACTAGCGGGGCAAGCACAGATACGCAGTATTTT. It specifies CASSARTSGASTDTQYF.